Below, 8 T cell receptor beta chains from the same sample are listed, as sequenced in a study of cytomegalovirus exposure and HLA in healthy donors (dated by TCRdb to about 2017). The library was made by the immunoSEQ multiplex PCR assay. For the multiplex PCR, a mixture combining 60 forward primers for TCR Vbeta segments and 13 reverse primers for TCR Jbeta segments was used. Sourced from immuneACCESS, this table was stored by TCRdb with only in-frame sequences that have V and J called. A share of the clones is absent; for the studies checked, an unresolved V gene accounts for under half, and the remainder has no known explanation. Within this sample are 150,000 or so clones, with almost 85% of them counted one time only. Of the sample, 1.5% to 2.5% falls within the top ten clones. The sample comprised PBMCs. Receptors originate from a woman between 35 and 50 years old in good health and CMV-seronegative.

The chain joins TRBV4-3 to TRBJ1-4, with D unclear. Germline V gene data show CDR1 as LGHNA and CDR2 as YSLEER. Trimming took 3 bases from V and 7 from J, leaving 9 bases between them. CDR3 length: 13 residues. This CDR3 is CASSQGAGEKLFF. For the CDR3, the DNA is TGCGCCAGCAGCCAGGGCGCGGGTGAAAAACTGTTTTTT.

The gene calls are TRBV7-9 and TRBJ2-3, with D maybe TRBD2 (5 bases). The V end was cut by 1 base, the J end by 0 bases, with 8 bases between. This CDR3 is 15 amino acids long. CDR1 is SEHNR, CDR2 FQNEAQ, per germline (reference sequence). The CDR3 here is CASSLVLASTDTQYF. As DNA, the CDR3 is TGTGCCAGCAGCTTAGTTCTAGCTAGCACAGATACGCAGTATTTT.

The J gene is TRBJ2-1, the V gene TRBV5-6, with 13 bases identical to TRBD2. The CDR3 loop spans 18 amino acids. Germline loops: CDR1 SGHDT, CDR2 YYEEEE. J gave up 4 bases and V 1 base, and 8 bases lay outside the gene matches. For the CDR3, the DNA is TGTGCCAGCAGCTTGAAAAGGACTAGCGGGAGAATGTACAATGAGCAGTTCTTC. This translates into CASSLKRTSGRMYNEQFF. The variable domain in full, completed from reference TRBV5-6 and TRBJ2-1, reads DAGVTQSPTHLIKTRGQQVTLRCSPKSGHDTVSWYQQALGQGPQFIFQYYEEEERQRGNFPDRFSGHQFPNYSSELNVNALLLGDSALYLCASSLKRTSGRMYNEQFFGPGTRLTVL.

The chain couples TRBV6-4 to TRBJ2-2; maybe TRBD2 (6 bases). CDR3 length: 15 amino acids. Trimming cost V 5 bases and J 6 bases, with 16 bases left between them. Germline lookup yields CDR1 MRHNA and CDR2 SNTAGT. CDR3 DNA: TGTGCCAGCAGTCTCTCGGAGGGGCGCGCCGGGGAGCTGTTTTTT. Amino acids: CASSLSEGRAGELFF.

The chain joins TRBV28 to TRBJ1-1; no clear D gene. Germline V gene lookup returns CDR1 MDHEN and CDR2 SYDVKM. The CDR3 covers 12 residues. V lost 4 bases to trimming and J lost 7 bases, with 10 bases between them. The CDR3 loop reads CASSSPGSEAFF. The CDR3 DNA reads as TGTGCCAGCAGTTCCCCAGGCAGTGAAGCTTTCTTT.

Of note for this clone: The CDR3 ends on some other residue instead of the conserved phenylalanine or tryptophan, so this is likely a read error. The chain employs TRBV6-5 and TRBJ2-7; 9 positions match TRBD1. CDR1 MNHEY and CDR2 SVGAGI come from the germline V gene. J gave up 1 base and V 6 bases, and 7 bases lay outside the gene matches. The CDR3 covers 15 residues. The CDR3 reads CASSVYRGRSYEQYL. The CDR3, as DNA: TGTGCCAGCAGCGTATACAGGGGGCGATCCTACGAGCAGTACCTC.

The chain joins TRBV28 to TRBJ2-3; 9 positions agree with TRBD1. J gave up 5 bases and V 3 bases, and 6 bases lay outside the gene matches. The V gene's germline CDR1 is MDHEN and CDR2 SYDVKM. CDR3 length equals 15 residues. For the CDR3, the DNA is TGTGCCAGCAGTTTGGGGACAGGGATCCAAGATACGCAGTATTTT. It specifies CASSLGTGIQDTQYF. The whole variable domain, remainder taken from reference TRBV28 and TRBJ2-3, is DVKVTQSSRYLVKRTGEKVFLECVQDMDHENMFWYRQDPGLGLRLIYFSYDVKMKEKGDIPEGYSVSREKKERFSLILESASTNQTSMYLCASSLGTGIQDTQYFGPGTRLTVL.

The chain uses TRBV7-9 and TRBJ2-1; D remains ambiguous. V lost 11 bases and J lost 0, with 17 bases in between. The CDR3 length is 15 residues. CDR1 SEHNR and CDR2 FQNEAQ come from the germline V gene (reference sequence). In DNA, the CDR3 is TGTGCCTGCCTCCCCCGGAGCCCCTCCTACAATGAGCAGTTCTTC. It is translated as CACLPRSPSYNEQFF.